This T cell receptor beta chain was found in a study of CD8 T cells in Susac syndrome. Broader study findings: The TCR sequencing and HLA analysis in the study involved a relatively small number of individuals, as the study acknowledged.

Random hexamers were used to reverse transcribe roughly 0.45 to 1 ug of RNA. By means of immunoSEQ multiplex PCR, TCR beta CDR3 spanning 54 Vbeta and 13 Jbeta underwent amplification. TCRdb ran MiXCR on the immunoSEQ multiplex PCR reads and lists one entry per CDR3 protein. The profile shows about 160,000 distinct CDR3 sequences, around 93% of them singletons. The study sequenced TCR beta in blood CD8+ and CD4+ T cells. A remark on this clonotype: The antigen is unknown.

Unmatched junction bases numbered 9, after V lost 6 bases and J lost 5 bases. CDR1 is KGHSH, CDR2 LQKENI, per germline. This CDR3 region has 14 residues. The TCR sequence derives from a human donor in good health. The V call is TRBV18, the J call TRBJ1-1; 7 positions match TRBD1. Source material: CD4+ T cells from PBMCs. The DNA for the CDR3 is TGTGCCAGCTCGCCTGCAGGGGGGGAGACTGAAGCTTTCTTT. Its protein is CASSPAGGETEAFF.